These 13 T cell receptor beta chains were sequenced from one sample in a study of T cells in Graves' hyperthyroidism and ophthalmopathy (dated by TCRdb to between 2018 and 2021). Receptor amplification or capture employed multiplex PCR. Sequencing relied on an Illumina HiSeq 2000. The TCR beta CDR3 regions were amplified from RNA transcripts. A first-round RT-PCR of the TCR CDR3 used the HTBI primer set with the Qiagen OneStep RT-PCR kit. TCRdb itself trimmed the public reads at Q25 with fastp, ran MiXCR and retained productive beta chains. Each record represents a unique CDR3 protein, reported with the most common genes and DNA among its rows. In this sample the table shows 550,000 to 850,000 distinct CDR3 sequences, roughly a sixth of which occur a single time. The biggest ten clones account for roughly a sixth of the sample. The material sequenced was blood. Source of these receptors: a woman between 50 and 59 years old with Graves' hyperthyroidism that later progressed to Graves' ophthalmopathy.

As DNA, the CDR3 is TGTGCCAGCATCGCGACTAGCGGGGTTAGAGATACGCAGTATTTT. Translation gives CASIATSGVRDTQYF. The V and J genes are TRBV12-3 or TRBV12-4 and TRBJ2-3; TRBD2 agrees at 11 bases. V lost 7 bases, J lost 5 bases, and 8 bases stayed unmatched. This CDR3 has 15 residues.

This clonotype was counted a single time. The genes are TRBV6-2 or TRBV6-3 and TRBJ1-1, with D possibly TRBD1 on 5 matching bases. V lost 8 bases to trimming and J lost 5 bases, with 12 bases between them. The CDR3 has 12 amino acids. Germline assignment: CDR1 MNHEY and CDR2 SVGEGT. Written as DNA, the CDR3 is TGTGCCAGCCGCATAGGGGTGACTGAAGCTTTCTTT. Protein sequence: CASRIGVTEAFF.

The table lists this clonotype with a few counts. A much larger clone lies one base from this, so it may be a read error. The chain links TRBV7-9 to TRBJ2-7; D may be TRBD2 (6 bases). The CDR3 covers 17 residues. Germline V gene lookup returns CDR1 SEHNR and CDR2 FQNEAQ (reference sequence). Trimming removed 3 bases from V and 3 bases from J, with 21 bases in between. The CDR3 protein is CASSFLLGRGTLYEQYF. CDR3 bases: TGTGCCAGCAGCTTCCTCTTGGGACGGGGGACCCTCTACGAGCAGTACTTC. Full variable domain (remainder filled in from reference TRBV7-9 and TRBJ2-7): DTGVSQNPRHKITKRGQNVTFRCDPISEHNRLYWYRQTLGQGPEFLTYFQNEAQLEKSRLLSDRFSAERPKGSFSTLEIQRTEQGDSAMYLCASSFLLGRGTLYEQYFGPGTRLTVT.

With respect to this clonotype: A much larger clone differs by one base, so this may be a read error. The chain combines TRBV7-6 with TRBJ1-2, with D possibly TRBD1 on 5 matching bases. This CDR3 is 12 amino acids long. Germline V lookup: CDR1 SGHVS, CDR2 FNYEAQ. The V end was cut by 4 bases, the J end by 11 bases, with 14 bases between. This chain's CDR3 is CASSSGGEHYTF. DNA for the CDR3: TGTGCCAGCAGCTCAGGAGGGGAGCATTACACCTTC.

The CDR3 is CASSQAGLHRGNEQFF. Here the CDR3 DNA reads TGTGCCAGCAGCCAGGCGGGACTGCACAGAGGCAATGAGCAGTTCTTC. The J gene is TRBJ2-1, the V gene TRBV3-1; tentatively, D is TRBD2 (6 bases). V was pared by 3 bases and J by 6 bases, with 18 bases between. The CDR3 spans 16 residues. Germline V gene lookup returns CDR1 LGHDT and CDR2 YNNKEL (reference sequence).

Only a few counts were recorded for this clonotype. In DNA form, the CDR3 reads TGTGCCAGCAGCCAAGAGGCAGGGTGGAATGAAAAACTGTTTTTT. The encoded protein is CASSQEAGWNEKLFF. The J gene is TRBJ1-4, the V gene TRBV14; D is perhaps TRBD1 (5 bases). The CDR3 is 15 amino acids. Deletions cut 0 bases from V and 5 bases from J, with 10 bases between. Germline CDR1 is SGHDN and CDR2 is FVKESK. Looking up the rest from reference TRBV14 and TRBJ1-4 gives the full variable domain: EAGVTQFPSHSVIEKGQTVTLRCDPISGHDNLYWYRRVMGKEIKFLLHFVKESKQDESGMPNNRFLAERTGGTYSTLKVQPAELEDSGVYFCASSQEAGWNEKLFFGSGTQLSVL.

This clonotype was seen many times. The V call is TRBV27, the J call TRBJ1-2; a weak D match, TRBD1 (5 bases). CDR1 is MNHEY and CDR2 is SMNVEV in the germline V gene (reference sequence). CDR3 length: 13 residues. V lost 6 bases and J lost 4, with 12 bases in between. The CDR3 region has the DNA TGTGCCAGCAGCTTAGGGACGGCCTATGGCTACACCTTC. Amino acid sequence: CASSLGTAYGYTF.

In this sample, this clonotype turned up a few times. The V and J genes are TRBV15 and TRBJ1-6, with D hard to call. The length of the CDR3 is 14 residues. The germline V gene has CDR1 LNHNV and CDR2 YYDKDF (reference sequence). V gave up 0 bases and J gave up 10 bases, with 10 bases separating them. The CDR3 is CATSRDRKRSPLHF. Here the CDR3 DNA reads TGTGCCACCAGCAGAGATCGAAAGAGATCACCCCTCCACTTT.

In this sample, this clonotype turned up a few times. V usage is TRBV3-1 and J usage is TRBJ2-1, with D possibly TRBD1 on 5 matching bases. V shed 4 bases and J shed 9 bases, with 22 bases lying between them. Germline values: CDR1 LGHDT, CDR2 YNNKEL (reference sequence). The CDR3 has 16 residues. Here the CDR3 reads CASSREIRIRVGEQFF. CDR3 nucleotides: TGTGCCAGCAGCCGAGAGATTCGAATCAGGGTCGGTGAGCAGTTCTTC.

This sequence joins TRBV5-1 and TRBJ2-3, with 9 bases that match TRBD2. The CDR3 runs 16 residues. Per germline, CDR1 SGHRS and CDR2 YFSETQ. Losses at the gene ends were 0 bases for V and 2 bases for J; bases not matched to a gene: 4. The CDR3 bases are TGCGCCAGCAGCTTGGAGGCTAGCGGGGCCACAGATACGCAGTATTTT. It translates to CASSLEASGATDTQYF.

As to this clonotype: Given a much more abundant clone one base away, this may be a read error. No conserved phenylalanine or tryptophan is present at the end of the CDR3, so a read error is the likely explanation. The chain uses TRBV2 and TRBJ1-4; 9 bases are a match to TRBD1. The CDR3 has 14 amino acids. Trimming took 8 bases from V and 4 from J; bases not matched to a gene: 5. Germline assignment: CDR1 SNHLY and CDR2 FYNNEI. This CDR3 reads CASVRDRVNEKLFS. In nucleotides, the CDR3 is TGTGCCAGCGTCCGGGACAGGGTTAATGAAAAACTGTTTTCT.

This clonotype was detected only a few times. This chain links TRBV10-3 with TRBJ2-1; 7 bases line up with TRBD2. The V segment lost 6 bases and the J segment 6 bases; nucleotides outside the gene matches: 8. Germline CDR1 ENHRY, CDR2 SYGVKD. The CDR3 is 14 amino acids. The chain's CDR3 is CAISPRTSVNEQFF. The CDR3 DNA follows: TGTGCCATCAGCCCGAGAACTAGCGTCAATGAGCAGTTCTTC.

This clonotype was observed a handful of times. V usage is TRBV19 and J usage is TRBJ2-7; the match to TRBD1 covers 11 bases. The CDR3 totals 16 residues. The V and J ends lost 5 bases and 3 bases, in that order; junction bases with no gene match: 9. Germline-derived CDR1 and CDR2 are LNHDA and SQIVND (reference sequence). Written as DNA, the CDR3 is TGTGCCAGTAGTTCCCTGGGACAGGGGGGTTACTACGAGCAGTACTTC. Its protein product is CASSSLGQGGYYEQYF.